These T cell receptor beta chains were read from a single sample in a study of cytomegalovirus exposure and HLA in healthy donors. Only in-frame clones appear in the TCRdb table, and some are missing; sequencing was by immunoSEQ multiplex PCR. This listing includes roughly 100,000 clones. Specimen: PBMCs. The receptors stem from a middle-aged man in good health and CMV-seronegative. Each CDR3 is given with its conserved first and last residue. A D gene is named only where the DNA matches it firmly.

d_call | j_call | v_call | cdr3_nt | cdr3_aa
NA | TRBJ2-5 | TRBV14 | TGTGCCAGCAGCCAAGTTCACCAGGGGAGGGGGACCCAGTACTTC | CASSQVHQGRGTQYF
NA | TRBJ1-1 | TRBV30 | TGTGCCTGGAGTACAGGCCCGAACACTGAAGCTTTCTTT | CAWSTGPNTEAFF
NA | TRBJ2-1 | TRBV2 | TGTGCCAGCAGTGACAGCTCCTACAATGAGCAGTTCTTC | CASSDSSYNEQFF
TRBD1 | TRBJ1-4 | TRBV5-5 | TGTGCCAGCAGCTATGAAATGGGACAGGGTTTTCTCGAAAAACTGTTTTTT | CASSYEMGQGFLEKLFF
NA | TRBJ2-1 | TRBV7-9 | TGTGCCAGCAGCACCACCGGGACACCTCCCAACAATGAGCAGTTCTTC | CASSTTGTPPNNEQFF
NA | TRBJ2-5 | TRBV2 | TGTGCCAGCAGTGTGGACAGACAAGAGACCCAGTACTTC | CASSVDRQETQYF
NA | TRBJ1-4 | TRBV5-6 | TGTGCCAGCAGCCTATTGGGGGCCGGGCAAACTAATGAAAAACTGTTTTTT | CASSLLGAGQTNEKLFF
NA | TRBJ2-5 | TRBV19 | TGTGCCAGTAGTATGGGCCGGACTCTAGGGGAGACCCAGTACTTC | CASSMGRTLGETQYF
NA | TRBJ2-7 | TRBV1 | TGCACCAGCAGCCGACCATCCGGGACACAATACGAGCAGTACTTC | CTSSRPSGTQYEQYF
TRBD2 | TRBJ2-2 | TRBV2 | TGTGCCAGCAAGATACTAGCGGTGAACACCGGGGAGCTGTTTTTT | CASKILAVNTGELFF
NA | TRBJ1-2 | TRBV18 | TGTGCCAGCTCACCGGACACCCGACGGGGCTACACCTTC | CASSPDTRRGYTF
TRBD2 | TRBJ2-3 | TRBV7-6 | TGTGCCAGCAGCGCGTTAGCTCTAGCGGGAGGCACAGATACGCAGTATTTT | CASSALALAGGTDTQYF
TRBD1 | TRBJ1-1 | TRBV6-6 | TGTGCCAGCAGACGGGGACAGCCGAAGAACACTGAAGCTTTCTTT | CASRRGQPKNTEAFF
NA | TRBJ1-5 | TRBV2 | TGTGCCAGCAGGGAAGGACACCCAGGTCAGCCCCAGCATTTT | CASREGHPGQPQHF